The clone carrying this T cell receptor beta chain appeared a few times. Its cognate antigen is unknown. The sample originates from a study of blood T cells in healthy people across ages. Study outcomes and limitations: Higher diversity, along with more naive CD4+ cells, distinguished long-lived donors from aged donors.

A J-beta primer mix and a sample-barcoded 5' primer were used in a second PCR of about 6 to 12 cycles. A single record per CDR3 protein comes from TCRdb applying MiXCR to the 5' RACE reads. The repertoire holds more than 650,000 distinct CDR3 sequences, around 25% seen once, with 3% in the top ten. CDR3 size: 14 residues. Germline V lookup: CDR1 SGHTA, CDR2 FQGNSA. These records were also assigned to another study, of T cells of mothers and their children. From that study: In the second PCR, M1S primer introduced barcodes and 2-4 random bases.

The rearrangement uses TRBV7-2 and TRBJ2-5, with D uncertain. The closer fit of TRBJ2-7 to the DNA end suggests the J call may be wrong. The TCR sequence derives from a boy younger than 18 in good health. Sequencing used blood. The CDR3 loop reads CASSLVNGPYEQYF. CDR3 DNA sequence: TGTGCCAGCAGCTTAGTGAACGGTCCCTACGAGCAGTACTTC.